Given below is one T cell receptor beta chain in context. This specimen comes from a study of control samples from healthy donors and cancer patients. CDR3 length equals 14 residues. V was shortened by 3 bases and J by 6 bases, with 11 bases between the two germline ends. Looked up from germline, CDR1 is KGHSH and CDR2 is LQKENI. Produced via immunoSEQ multiplex PCR; TCRdb's table is partial and in-frame only. The sample includes about 140,000 clones, less than 90% of them seen just once. This rearrangement joins TRBV18 to TRBJ1-4, with D uncertain. The TCR originated in a woman aged 25-40 years in good health. The sample consisted of blood. The chain's CDR3 is CASSPSGMYEKLFF. Written as DNA, the CDR3 is TGTGCCAGCTCACCCTCGGGCATGTATGAAAAACTGTTTTTT.